This TCR beta chain was sequenced during a study of OX40 agonist ivuxolimab in advanced cancers. The table came from immunoSEQ multiplex PCR; TCRdb's copy has only in-frame clones and leaves some out. The profile covers 45,000 or so clones, with roughly 90% appearing a single time and just under 8% taken by the ten largest. Germline V gene data show CDR1 as SGHRS and CDR2 as YFSETQ. The V gene lost 1 base and the J gene lost 5 bases, with 15 bases spanning the gap. The CDR3 is made up of 15 amino acids. This chain connects TRBV5-1 to TRBJ1-1, with D unclear. This sequence was found in an adult with an advanced solid tumor such as melanoma, head and neck, liver or kidney cancer. Sequences were derived from CD4+ or CD8+ T cells sorted from blood, sampled in a trial of the OX40 agonist ivuxolimab. CDR3 sequence: CASSLSQVSGTEAFF. CDR3 sequence (DNA): TGCGCCAGCAGCTTGTCGCAGGTGAGTGGGACTGAAGCTTTCTTT.